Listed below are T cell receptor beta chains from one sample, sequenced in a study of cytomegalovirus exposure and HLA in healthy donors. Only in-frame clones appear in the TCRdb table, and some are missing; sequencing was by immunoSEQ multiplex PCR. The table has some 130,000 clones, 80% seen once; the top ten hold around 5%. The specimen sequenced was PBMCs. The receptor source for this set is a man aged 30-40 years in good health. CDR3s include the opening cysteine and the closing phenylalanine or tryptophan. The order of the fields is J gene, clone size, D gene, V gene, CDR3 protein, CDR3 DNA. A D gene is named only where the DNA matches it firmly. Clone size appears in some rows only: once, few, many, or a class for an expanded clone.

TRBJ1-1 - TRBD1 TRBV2 CASSRDRVVGNTEAFF TGTGCCAGCAGCCGGGACAGGGTAGTTGGGAACACTGAAGCTTTCTTT
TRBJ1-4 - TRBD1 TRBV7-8 CASSSTGVGEKLFF TGTGCCAGCAGTTCTACAGGGGTAGGCGAAAAACTGTTTTTT
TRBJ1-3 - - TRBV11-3 CASSLSGTTGNTIYF TGTGCCAGCAGCTTAAGCGGGACAACTGGAAACACCATATATTTT
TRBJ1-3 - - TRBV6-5 CASSYWEQGSGNTIYF TGTGCCAGCAGTTACTGGGAACAGGGTTCTGGAAACACCATATATTTT
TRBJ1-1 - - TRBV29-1 CSVEILGARAFF TGCAGCGTTGAAATTTTGGGGGCTCGGGCTTTCTTT
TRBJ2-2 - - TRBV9 CASSPQRGGTGELFF TGTGCCAGCAGCCCCCAACGAGGGGGAACCGGGGAGCTGTTTTTT
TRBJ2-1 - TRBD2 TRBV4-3 CASSQGLAGDYNEQFF TGCGCCAGCAGCCAAGGACTCGCGGGAGATTACAATGAGCAGTTCTTC
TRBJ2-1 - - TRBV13 CASSLTGVSYNEQFF TGTGCCAGCAGCTTGACGGGTGTCTCCTACAATGAGCAGTTCTTC
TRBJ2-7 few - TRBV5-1 CASSLVVSPYEQYF TGCGCCAGCAGCTTGGTTGTCTCTCCTTACGAGCAGTACTTC
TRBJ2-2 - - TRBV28 CAHRRPNTGELFF TGTGCCCATCGGCGGCCGAACACCGGGGAGCTGTTTTTT
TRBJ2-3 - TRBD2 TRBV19 CASSIVIPSGITDTQYF TGTGCCAGTAGTATTGTGATCCCTAGCGGGATTACAGATACGCAGTATTTT
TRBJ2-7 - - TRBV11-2 CASSLPPGYEQYF TGTGCCAGCAGCCTGCCCCCAGGGTACGAGCAGTACTTC
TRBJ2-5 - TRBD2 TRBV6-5 CASSYGTSGRETQYF TGTGCCAGCAGTTACGGGACTAGCGGGAGAGAGACCCAGTACTTC
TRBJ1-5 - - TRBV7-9 CASSGSFGGSWQPQHF TGTGCCAGCAGCGGGTCATTCGGAGGGTCTTGGCAGCCCCAGCATTTT
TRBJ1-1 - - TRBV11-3 CASSLDGHYTEAFF TGTGCCAGCAGCTTAGATGGCCATTACACTGAAGCTTTCTTT
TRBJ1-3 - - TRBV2 CASREQFASGNTIYF TGTGCCAGCAGGGAACAGTTCGCCTCTGGAAACACCATATATTTT
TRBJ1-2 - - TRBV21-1 CASSKVEAASGGYTF TGTGCCAGCAGCAAAGTGGAGGCCGCGTCCGGTGGCTACACCTTC
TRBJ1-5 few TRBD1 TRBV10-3 CAISGPPTGGNDQPQHF TGTGCCATCAGTGGCCCCCCGACAGGGGGTAACGATCAGCCCCAGCATTTT
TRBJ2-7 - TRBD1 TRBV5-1 CASRRPGGYEQYF TGCGCCAGCAGGAGACCAGGGGGCTACGAGCAGTACTTC